The T cell receptor beta chain described here comes from a study of cytotoxic CD8 clonotypes in ibrutinib-treated CLL. General study points: Clonality rose at ibrutinib response, held steady in sustained remission, and fell toward baseline at progression.

Using immunoSEQ multiplex PCR, the repertoire was profiled, and TCRdb retains in-frame clones only, with some absent. The sample holds about 130,000 clones, 70% to 90% seen once. Per the germline V gene, CDR1 is LNHDA and CDR2 is SQIVND (reference sequence). This CDR3 contains 13 residues. The V gene lost 6 bases and the J gene lost 1 base, with 6 bases spanning the gap. Notes on this clone: Its specificity is unknown.

The sample here was PBMCs, taken after 24 months of ibrutinib treatment. This receptor was obtained from a human donor with chronic lymphocytic leukemia. J is TRBJ2-2 and V is TRBV19; no reliable D call. CDR3 nucleotide sequence: TGTGCCAGTAGGACGCAGAACACCGGGGAGCTGTTTTTT. This sequence encodes CASRTQNTGELFF. The entire variable domain, with the rest obtained from reference TRBV19 and TRBJ2-2, is as follows: DGGITQSPKYLFRKEGQNVTLSCEQNLNHDAMYWYRQDPGQGLRLIYYSQIVNDFQKGDIAEGYSVSREKKESFPLTVTSAQKNPTAFYLCASRTQNTGELFFGEGSRLTVL.